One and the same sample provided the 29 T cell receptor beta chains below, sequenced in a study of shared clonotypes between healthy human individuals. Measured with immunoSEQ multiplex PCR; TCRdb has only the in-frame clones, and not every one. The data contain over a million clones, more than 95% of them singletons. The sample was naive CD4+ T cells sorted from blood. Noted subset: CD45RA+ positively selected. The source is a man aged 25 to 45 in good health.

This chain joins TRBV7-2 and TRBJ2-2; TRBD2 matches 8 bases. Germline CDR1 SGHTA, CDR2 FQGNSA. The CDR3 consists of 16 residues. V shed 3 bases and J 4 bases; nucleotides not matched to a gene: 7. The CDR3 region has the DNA TGTGCCAGCAGCTTTAAAGCGGGAGCTTTCACCGGGGAGCTGTTTTTT. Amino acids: CASSFKAGAFTGELFF.

The CDR3 loop reads CASSWGRTSGFLYNEQFF. CDR3 bases: TGCGCCAGCAGCTGGGGAAGGACTAGCGGGTTCCTATACAATGAGCAGTTCTTC. V usage is TRBV5-1 and J usage is TRBJ2-1, with 11 bases identical to TRBD2. V lost 3 bases and J lost 4; bases outside the gene matches: 12. Germline CDR1 SGHRS, CDR2 YFSETQ. This CDR3 has 18 residues. The variable domain in full, completed from reference TRBV5-1 and TRBJ2-1, reads KAGVTQTPRYLIKTRGQQVTLSCSPISGHRSVSWYQQTPGQGLQFLFEYFSETQRNKGNFPGRFSGRQFSNSRSEMNVSTLELGDSALYLCASSWGRTSGFLYNEQFFGPGTRLTVL.

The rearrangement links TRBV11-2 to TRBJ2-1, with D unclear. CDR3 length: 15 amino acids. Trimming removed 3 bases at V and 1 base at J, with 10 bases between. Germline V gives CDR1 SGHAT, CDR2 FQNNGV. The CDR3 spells CASSLSPISYNEQFF. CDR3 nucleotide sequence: TGTGCCAGCAGCTTGAGCCCGATATCCTACAATGAGCAGTTCTTC. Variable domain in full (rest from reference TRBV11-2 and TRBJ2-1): EAGVAQSPRYKIIEKRQSVAFWCNPISGHATLYWYQQILGQGPKLLIQFQNNGVVDDSQLPKDRFSAERLKGVDSTLKIQPAKLEDSAVYLCASSLSPISYNEQFFGPGTRLTVL.

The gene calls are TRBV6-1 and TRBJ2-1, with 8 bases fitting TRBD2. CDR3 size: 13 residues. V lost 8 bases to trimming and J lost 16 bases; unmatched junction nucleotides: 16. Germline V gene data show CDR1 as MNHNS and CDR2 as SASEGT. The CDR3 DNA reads TGTGCCAGCGCTGAGAGGAGCGGGAGAAATGAATTCTTC. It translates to CASAERSGRNEFF.

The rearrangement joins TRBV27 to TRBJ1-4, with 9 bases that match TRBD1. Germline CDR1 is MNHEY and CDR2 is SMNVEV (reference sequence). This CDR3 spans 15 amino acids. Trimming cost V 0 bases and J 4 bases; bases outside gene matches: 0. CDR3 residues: CASSLSDRGNEKLFF. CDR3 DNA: TGTGCCAGCAGTTTATCGGACAGGGGTAATGAAAAACTGTTTTTT.

The CDR3 region is CASSPPTRDTQYF. CDR3 DNA sequence: TGTGCCAGCTCACCCCCTACCCGGGATACGCAGTATTTT. This chain links TRBV18 with TRBJ2-3; D is undetermined. The CDR3 loop spans 13 amino acids. The germline CDR1 and CDR2 sequences are KGHSH and LQKENI. V was pared by 3 bases and J by 6 bases, with 10 bases between.

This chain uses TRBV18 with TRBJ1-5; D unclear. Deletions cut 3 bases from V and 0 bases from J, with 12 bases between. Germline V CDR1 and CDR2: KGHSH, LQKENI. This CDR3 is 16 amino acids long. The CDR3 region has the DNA TGTGCCAGCTCACCGGTCGGGTTAAATAGCAATCAGCCCCAGCATTTT. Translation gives CASSPVGLNSNQPQHF.

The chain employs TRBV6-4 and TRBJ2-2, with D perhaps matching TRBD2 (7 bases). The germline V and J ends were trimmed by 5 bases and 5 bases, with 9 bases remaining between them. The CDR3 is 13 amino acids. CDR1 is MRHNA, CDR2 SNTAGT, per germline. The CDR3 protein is CASSSGTTGELFF. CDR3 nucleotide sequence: TGTGCCAGCAGTAGCGGGACAACCGGGGAGCTGTTTTTT.

This CDR3 reads CASSQAPSGSTDTQYF. The CDR3 nucleotides are TGCGCCAGCAGCCAAGCCCCTAGCGGTAGCACAGATACGCAGTATTTT. The chain has TRBV4-3 and TRBJ2-3; 7 nucleotides agree with TRBD2. The germline gives CDR1 LGHNA, CDR2 YSLEER. This CDR3 has 16 residues. The ends lost 1 base at V and 0 bases at J; junction bases unmatched: 4.

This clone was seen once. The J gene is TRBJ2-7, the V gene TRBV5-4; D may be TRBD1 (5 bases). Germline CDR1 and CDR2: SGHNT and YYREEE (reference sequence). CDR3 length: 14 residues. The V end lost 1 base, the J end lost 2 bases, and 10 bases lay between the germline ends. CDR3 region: CASSLRQSPYEQYF. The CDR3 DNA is TGTGCCAGCAGCTTGAGACAGAGTCCCTACGAGCAGTACTTC.

The CDR3 region is CASSSGGVGAQHF. In DNA, the CDR3 is TGTGCCAGCAGCTCGGGGGGGGTGGGAGCCCAGCATTTT. The chain employs TRBV5-4 and TRBJ1-5, with TRBD1 as a possible D gene (5 bases). This CDR3 spans 13 amino acids. CDR1 is SGHNT, CDR2 YYREEE, per germline (reference sequence). The germline V and J ends were trimmed by 3 bases and 11 bases, with 15 bases remaining between them.

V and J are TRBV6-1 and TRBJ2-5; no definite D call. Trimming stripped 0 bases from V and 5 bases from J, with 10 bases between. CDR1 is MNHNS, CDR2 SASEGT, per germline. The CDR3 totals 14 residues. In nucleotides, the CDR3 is TGTGCCAGCAGTGAAGCGCCCCTCCCGGAGACCCAGTACTTC. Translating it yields CASSEAPLPETQYF.

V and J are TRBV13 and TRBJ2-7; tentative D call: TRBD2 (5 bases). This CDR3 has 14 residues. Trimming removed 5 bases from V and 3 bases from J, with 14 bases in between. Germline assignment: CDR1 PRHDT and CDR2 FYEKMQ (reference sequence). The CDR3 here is CASSIGVVSYEQYF. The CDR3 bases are TGTGCCAGCAGCATCGGGGTTGTGAGCTACGAGCAGTACTTC.

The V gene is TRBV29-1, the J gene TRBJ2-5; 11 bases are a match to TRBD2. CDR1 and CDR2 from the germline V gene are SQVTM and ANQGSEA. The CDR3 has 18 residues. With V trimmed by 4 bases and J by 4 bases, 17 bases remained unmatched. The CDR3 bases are TGCAGCGTTGTTTGGCTTTCAACTAGCGGGAGAAGGGGAGAGACCCAGTACTTC. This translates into CSVVWLSTSGRRGETQYF.

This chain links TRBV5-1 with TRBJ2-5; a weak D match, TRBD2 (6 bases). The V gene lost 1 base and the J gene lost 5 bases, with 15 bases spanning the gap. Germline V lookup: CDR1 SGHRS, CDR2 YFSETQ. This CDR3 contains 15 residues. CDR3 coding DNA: TGCGCCAGCAGCTTGATCAGGGAGGTTCTGGAGACCCAGTACTTC. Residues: CASSLIREVLETQYF.

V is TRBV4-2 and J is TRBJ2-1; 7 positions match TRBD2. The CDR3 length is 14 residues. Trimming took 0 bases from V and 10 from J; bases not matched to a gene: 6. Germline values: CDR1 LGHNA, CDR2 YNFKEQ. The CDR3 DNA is TGTGCCAGCAGCCAAGAGGGAGGGGCAGGGGAGCAGTTCTTC. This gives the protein CASSQEGGAGEQFF.

CDR3 DNA sequence: TGTGCCAGTAGTTCCGCGGGTGGCTCCTACGAGCAGTACTTC. Amino acids: CASSSAGGSYEQYF. The V and J genes are TRBV19 and TRBJ2-7; D is perhaps TRBD2 (5 bases). V shed 5 bases and J shed 0 bases, with 11 bases lying between them. CDR1 and CDR2 (germline): LNHDA, SQIVND (reference sequence). The CDR3 totals 14 residues. The full variable domain, in which reference TRBV19 and TRBJ2-7 provide the parts outside the CDR3, is DGGITQSPKYLFRKEGQNVTLSCEQNLNHDAMYWYRQDPGQGLRLIYYSQIVNDFQKGDIAEGYSVSREKKESFPLTVTSAQKNPTAFYLCASSSAGGSYEQYFGPGTRLTVT.

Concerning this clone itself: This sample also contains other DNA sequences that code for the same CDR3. The CDR3 DNA reads TGTGCCAGCAGTTTCAGGGGGAGAGATCAGCCCCAGCATTTT. It specifies CASSFRGRDQPQHF. The chain recombines TRBV27 with TRBJ1-5; 7 bases fit TRBD1. This CDR3 comprises 14 residues. The germline V gene has CDR1 MNHEY and CDR2 SMNVEV (reference sequence). J was trimmed by 5 bases and V by 3 bases; bases with no gene match: 4.

CDR3 DNA: TGTGCCAGCAGCGTGGACAATTTCGGGACCCAGTACTTC. This translates into CASSVDNFGTQYF. The genes are TRBV9 and TRBJ2-5, with a weak D call TRBD1 (5 bases). V was trimmed by 2 bases and J by 7 bases, leaving 12 bases between them. The V gene's germline CDR1 is SGDLS and CDR2 YYNGEE. The length of the CDR3 is 13 residues.

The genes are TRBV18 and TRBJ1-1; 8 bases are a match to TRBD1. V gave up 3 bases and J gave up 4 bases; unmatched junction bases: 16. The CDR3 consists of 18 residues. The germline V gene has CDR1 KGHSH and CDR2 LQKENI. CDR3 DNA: TGTGCCAGCTCACCCCTCCGGACAGGGACGATCGTTAGCACTGAAGCTTTCTTT. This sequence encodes CASSPLRTGTIVSTEAFF.

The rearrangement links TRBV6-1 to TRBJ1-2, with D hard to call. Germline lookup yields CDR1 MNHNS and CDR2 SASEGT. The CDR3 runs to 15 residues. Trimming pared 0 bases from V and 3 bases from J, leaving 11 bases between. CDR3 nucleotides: TGTGCCAGCAGTGAAGCGTTTCTGGATTACTATGGCTACACCTTC. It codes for CASSEAFLDYYGYTF.

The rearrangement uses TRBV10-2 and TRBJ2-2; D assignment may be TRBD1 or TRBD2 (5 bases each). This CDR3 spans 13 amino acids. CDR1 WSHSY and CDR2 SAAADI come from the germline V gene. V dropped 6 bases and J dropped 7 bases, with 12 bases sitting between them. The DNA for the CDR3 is TGCGCCAGCAGGGAGAGGGGTCACGGGGAGCTGTTTTTT. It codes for CASRERGHGELFF.

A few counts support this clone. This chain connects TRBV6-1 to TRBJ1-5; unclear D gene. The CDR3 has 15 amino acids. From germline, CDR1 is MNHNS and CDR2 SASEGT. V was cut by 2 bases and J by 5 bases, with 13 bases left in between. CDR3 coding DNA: TGTGCCAGCAGTGAATATCGTCCCGGAGATCAGCCCCAGCATTTT. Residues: CASSEYRPGDQPQHF.

Here the CDR3 reads CSASAGFTQYF. The CDR3 nucleotides read TGCAGTGCCTCGGCCGGGTTTACGCAGTATTTT. The chain combines TRBV20-1 with TRBJ2-3; D gene ambiguous. Per germline, CDR1 DFQATT and CDR2 SNEGSKA (reference sequence). This CDR3 region has 11 residues. Trimming shortened V by 6 bases and J by 8 bases, and 12 bases separated the two germline ends.

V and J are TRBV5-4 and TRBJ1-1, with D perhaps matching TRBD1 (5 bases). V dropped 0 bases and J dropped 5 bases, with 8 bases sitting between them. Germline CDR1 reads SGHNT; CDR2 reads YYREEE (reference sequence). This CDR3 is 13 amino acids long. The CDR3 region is CASSLDGGTEAFF. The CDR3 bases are TGTGCCAGCAGCTTGGATGGGGGAACTGAAGCTTTCTTT.

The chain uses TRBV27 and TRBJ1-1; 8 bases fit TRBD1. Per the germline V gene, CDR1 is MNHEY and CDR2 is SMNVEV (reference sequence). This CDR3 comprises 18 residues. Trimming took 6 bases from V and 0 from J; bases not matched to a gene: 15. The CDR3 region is CASSASSPGTGLNTEAFF. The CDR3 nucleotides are TGTGCCAGCAGCGCTTCAAGTCCCGGGACAGGTTTGAACACTGAAGCTTTCTTT.

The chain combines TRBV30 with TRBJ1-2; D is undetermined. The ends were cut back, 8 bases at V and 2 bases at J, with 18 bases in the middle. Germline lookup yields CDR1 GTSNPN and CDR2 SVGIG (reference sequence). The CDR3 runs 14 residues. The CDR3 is CAGLGVGLNYGYTF. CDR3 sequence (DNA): TGTGCCGGCCTTGGAGTAGGATTGAACTATGGCTACACCTTC.

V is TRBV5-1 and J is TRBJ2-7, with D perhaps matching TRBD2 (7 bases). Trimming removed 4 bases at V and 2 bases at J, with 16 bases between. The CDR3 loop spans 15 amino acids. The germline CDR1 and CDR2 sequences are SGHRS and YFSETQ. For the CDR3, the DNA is TGCGCCAGCAGCGCGGGGGCAGGGAGTACCTACGAGCAGTACTTC. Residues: CASSAGAGSTYEQYF.

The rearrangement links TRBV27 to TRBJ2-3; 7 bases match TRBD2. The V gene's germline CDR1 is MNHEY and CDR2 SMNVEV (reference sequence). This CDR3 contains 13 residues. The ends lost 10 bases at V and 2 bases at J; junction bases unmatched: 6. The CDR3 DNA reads TGTGCCATTGCTAGCGGCCCCACAGATACGCAGTATTTT. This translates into CAIASGPTDTQYF.